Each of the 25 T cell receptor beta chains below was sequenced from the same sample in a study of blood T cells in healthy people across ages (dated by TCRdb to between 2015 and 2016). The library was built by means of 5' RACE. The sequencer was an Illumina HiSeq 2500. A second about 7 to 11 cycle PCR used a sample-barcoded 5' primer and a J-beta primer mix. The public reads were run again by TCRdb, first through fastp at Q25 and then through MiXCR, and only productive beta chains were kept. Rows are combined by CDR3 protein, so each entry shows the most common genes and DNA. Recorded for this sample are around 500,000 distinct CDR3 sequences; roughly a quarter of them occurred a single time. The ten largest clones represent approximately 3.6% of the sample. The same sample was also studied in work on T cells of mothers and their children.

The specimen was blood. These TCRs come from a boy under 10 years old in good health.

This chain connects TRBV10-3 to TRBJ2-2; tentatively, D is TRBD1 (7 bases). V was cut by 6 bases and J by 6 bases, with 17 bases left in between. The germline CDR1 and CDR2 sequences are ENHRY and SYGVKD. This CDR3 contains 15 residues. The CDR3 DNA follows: TGTGCCATCAGGCCAAGTGACAGGGACTCCGGGGAGCTGTTTTTT. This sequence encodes CAIRPSDRDSGELFF.

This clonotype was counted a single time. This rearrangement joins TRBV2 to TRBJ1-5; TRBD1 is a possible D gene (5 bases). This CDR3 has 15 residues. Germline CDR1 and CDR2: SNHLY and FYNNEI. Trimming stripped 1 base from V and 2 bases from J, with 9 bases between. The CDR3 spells CASSEGGTGNQPQHF. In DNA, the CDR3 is TGTGCCAGCAGTGAAGGAGGGACGGGCAATCAGCCCCAGCATTTT.

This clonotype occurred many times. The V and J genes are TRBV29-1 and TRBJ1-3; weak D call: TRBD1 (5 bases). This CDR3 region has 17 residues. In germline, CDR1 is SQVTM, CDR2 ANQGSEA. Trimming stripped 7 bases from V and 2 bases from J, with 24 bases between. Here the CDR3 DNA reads TGCAGCGCCGCAGGAGGAAAAGGGGATGGTGCTGGAAACACCATATATTTT. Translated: CSAAGGKGDGAGNTIYF.

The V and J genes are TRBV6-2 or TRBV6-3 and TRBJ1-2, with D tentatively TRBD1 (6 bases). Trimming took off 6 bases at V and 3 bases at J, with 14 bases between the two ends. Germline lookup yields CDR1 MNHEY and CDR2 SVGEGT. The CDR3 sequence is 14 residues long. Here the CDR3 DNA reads TGTGCCAGCAGCCCGGACAGTTCCTACTATGGCTACACCTTC. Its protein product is CASSPDSSYYGYTF.

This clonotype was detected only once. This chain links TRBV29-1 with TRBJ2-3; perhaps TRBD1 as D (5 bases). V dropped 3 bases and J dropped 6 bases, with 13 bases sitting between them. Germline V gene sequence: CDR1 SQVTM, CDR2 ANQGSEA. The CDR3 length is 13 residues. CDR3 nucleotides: TGCAGCGTTGATGATCAGGGCTCGGATACGCAGTATTTT. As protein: CSVDDQGSDTQYF.

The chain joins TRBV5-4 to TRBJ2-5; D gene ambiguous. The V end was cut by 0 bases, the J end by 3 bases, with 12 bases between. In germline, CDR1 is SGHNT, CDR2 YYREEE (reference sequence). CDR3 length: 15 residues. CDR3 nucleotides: TGTGCCAGCAGCTTGGCCAAGGCTGGGAAAGAGACCCAGTACTTC. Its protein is CASSLAKAGKETQYF.

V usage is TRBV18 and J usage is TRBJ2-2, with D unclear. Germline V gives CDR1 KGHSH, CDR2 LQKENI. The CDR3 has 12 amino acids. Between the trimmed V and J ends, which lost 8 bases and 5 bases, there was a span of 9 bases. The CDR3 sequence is CASQPTTGELFF. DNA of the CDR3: TGTGCCAGCCAACCGACGACCGGGGAGCTGTTTTTT.

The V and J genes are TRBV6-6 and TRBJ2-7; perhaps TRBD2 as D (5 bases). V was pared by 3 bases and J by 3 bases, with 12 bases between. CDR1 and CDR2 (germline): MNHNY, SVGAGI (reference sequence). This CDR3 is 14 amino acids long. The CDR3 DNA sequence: TGTGCCAGCAGTTATCGGGAAGGGATCTACGAGCAGTACTTC. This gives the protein CASSYREGIYEQYF.

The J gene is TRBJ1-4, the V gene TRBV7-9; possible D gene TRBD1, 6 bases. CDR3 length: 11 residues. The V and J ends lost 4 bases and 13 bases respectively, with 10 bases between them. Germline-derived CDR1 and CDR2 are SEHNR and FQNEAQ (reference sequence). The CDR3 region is CASSSRGGLFF. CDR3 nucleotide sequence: TGTGCCAGCAGCTCCAGGGGAGGACTGTTTTTT.

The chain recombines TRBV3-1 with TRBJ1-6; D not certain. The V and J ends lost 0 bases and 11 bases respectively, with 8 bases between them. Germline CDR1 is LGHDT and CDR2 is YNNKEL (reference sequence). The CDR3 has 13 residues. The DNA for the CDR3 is TGTGCCAGCAGCCAAGACCCCCCAGCACCCCTCCACTTT. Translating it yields CASSQDPPAPLHF.

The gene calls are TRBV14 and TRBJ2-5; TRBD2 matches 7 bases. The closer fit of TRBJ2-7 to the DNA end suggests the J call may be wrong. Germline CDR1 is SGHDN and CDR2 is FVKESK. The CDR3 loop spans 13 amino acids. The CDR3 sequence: CASSLLGGSEQYF. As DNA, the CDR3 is TGTGCCAGCAGCCTCCTGGGCGGGAGCGAGCAGTACTTC.

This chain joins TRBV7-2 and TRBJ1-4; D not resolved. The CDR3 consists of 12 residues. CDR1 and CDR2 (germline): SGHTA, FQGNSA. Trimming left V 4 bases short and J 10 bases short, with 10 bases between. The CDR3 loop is CASSSARGKLFF. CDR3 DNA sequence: TGTGCCAGCAGCTCAGCGCGGGGAAAACTGTTTTTT.

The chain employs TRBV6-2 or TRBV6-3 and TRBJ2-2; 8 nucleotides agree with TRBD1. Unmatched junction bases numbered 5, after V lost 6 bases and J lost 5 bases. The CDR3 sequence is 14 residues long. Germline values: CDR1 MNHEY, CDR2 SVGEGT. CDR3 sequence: CASRDRVETGELFF. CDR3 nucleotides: TGTGCCAGCAGGGACAGGGTAGAGACCGGGGAGCTGTTTTTT.

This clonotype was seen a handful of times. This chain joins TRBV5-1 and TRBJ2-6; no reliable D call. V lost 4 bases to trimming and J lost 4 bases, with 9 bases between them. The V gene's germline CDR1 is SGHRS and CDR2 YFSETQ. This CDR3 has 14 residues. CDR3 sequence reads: CASSPTAGANVLTF. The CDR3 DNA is TGCGCCAGCAGCCCCACTGCCGGGGCCAACGTCCTGACTTTC. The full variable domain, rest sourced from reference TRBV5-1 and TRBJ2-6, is KAGVTQTPRYLIKTRGQQVTLSCSPISGHRSVSWYQQTPGQGLQFLFEYFSETQRNKGNFPGRFSGRQFSNSRSEMNVSTLELGDSALYLCASSPTAGANVLTFGAGSRLTVL.

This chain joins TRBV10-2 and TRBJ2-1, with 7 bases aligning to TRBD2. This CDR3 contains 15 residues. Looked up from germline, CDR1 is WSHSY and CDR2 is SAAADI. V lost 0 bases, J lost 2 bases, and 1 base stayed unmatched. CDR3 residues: CASSESTSPYNEQFF. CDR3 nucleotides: TGCGCCAGCAGTGAGTCGACTAGCCCCTACAATGAGCAGTTCTTC.

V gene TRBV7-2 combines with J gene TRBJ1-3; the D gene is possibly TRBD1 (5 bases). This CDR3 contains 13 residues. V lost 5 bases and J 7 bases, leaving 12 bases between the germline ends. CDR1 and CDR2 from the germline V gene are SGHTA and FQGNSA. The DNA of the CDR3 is TGTGCCAGCAGCACGGGACCGCGGAACACCATATATTTT. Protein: CASSTGPRNTIYF.

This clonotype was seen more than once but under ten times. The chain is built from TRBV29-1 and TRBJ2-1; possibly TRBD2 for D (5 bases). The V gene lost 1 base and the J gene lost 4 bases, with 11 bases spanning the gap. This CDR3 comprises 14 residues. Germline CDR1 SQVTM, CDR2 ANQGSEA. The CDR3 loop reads CSVEVERGYNEQFF. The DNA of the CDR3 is TGCAGCGTTGAAGTTGAACGGGGATACAATGAGCAGTTCTTC.

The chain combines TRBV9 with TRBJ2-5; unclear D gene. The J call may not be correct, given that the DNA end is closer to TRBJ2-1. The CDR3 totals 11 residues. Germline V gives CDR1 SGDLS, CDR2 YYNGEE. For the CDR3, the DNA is TGTGCCAGCAGCGAGAGTAATGAGCAGTTCTTC. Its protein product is CASSESNEQFF.

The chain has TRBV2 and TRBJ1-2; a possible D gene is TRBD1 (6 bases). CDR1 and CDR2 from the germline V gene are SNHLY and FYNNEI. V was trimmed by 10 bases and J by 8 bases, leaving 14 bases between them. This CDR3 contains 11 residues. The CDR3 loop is CANTGMEGYTF. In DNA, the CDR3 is TGTGCCAATACAGGGATGGAAGGCTACACCTTC.

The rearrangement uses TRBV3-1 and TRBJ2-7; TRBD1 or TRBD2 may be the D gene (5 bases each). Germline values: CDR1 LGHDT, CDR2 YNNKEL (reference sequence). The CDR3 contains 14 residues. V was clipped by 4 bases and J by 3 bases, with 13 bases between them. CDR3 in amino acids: CASSLRDGNYEQYF. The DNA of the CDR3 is TGTGCCAGCAGCCTCCGGGACGGCAACTACGAGCAGTACTTC.

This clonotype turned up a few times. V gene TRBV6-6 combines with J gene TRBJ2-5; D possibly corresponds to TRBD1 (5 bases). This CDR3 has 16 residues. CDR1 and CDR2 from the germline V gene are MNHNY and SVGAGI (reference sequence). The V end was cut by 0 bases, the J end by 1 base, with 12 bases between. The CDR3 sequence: CASSYSSRQIQETQYF. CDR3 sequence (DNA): TGTGCCAGCAGTTACTCGAGTAGACAGATCCAAGAGACCCAGTACTTC.

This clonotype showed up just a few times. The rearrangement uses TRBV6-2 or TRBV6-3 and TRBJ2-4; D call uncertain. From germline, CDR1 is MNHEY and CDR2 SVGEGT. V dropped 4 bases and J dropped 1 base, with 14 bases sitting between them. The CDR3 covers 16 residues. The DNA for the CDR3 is TGTGCCAGCAGTTGGCGCCTAGACGGGGCCAAAAACATTCAGTACTTC. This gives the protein CASSWRLDGAKNIQYF.

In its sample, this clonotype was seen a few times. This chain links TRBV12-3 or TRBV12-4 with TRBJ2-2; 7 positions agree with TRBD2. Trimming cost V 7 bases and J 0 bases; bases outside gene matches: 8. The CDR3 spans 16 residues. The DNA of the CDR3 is TGTGCCAGCACCTGGCACGGGGGGTCGAACACCGGGGAGCTGTTTTTT. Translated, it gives CASTWHGGSNTGELFF.

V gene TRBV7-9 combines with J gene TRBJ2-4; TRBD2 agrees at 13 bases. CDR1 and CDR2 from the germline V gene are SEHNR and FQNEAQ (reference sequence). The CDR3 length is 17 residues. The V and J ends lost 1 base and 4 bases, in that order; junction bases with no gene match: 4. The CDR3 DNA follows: TGTGCCAGCAGCTTAGGCCGACTAGCGGGAGGAAAAAACATTCAGTACTTC. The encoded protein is CASSLGRLAGGKNIQYF.

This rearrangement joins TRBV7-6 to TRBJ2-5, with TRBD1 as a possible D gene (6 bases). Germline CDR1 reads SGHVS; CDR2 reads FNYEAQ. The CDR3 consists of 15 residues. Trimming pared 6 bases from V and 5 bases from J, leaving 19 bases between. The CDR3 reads CASRASQGRRETQYF. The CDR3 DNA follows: TGTGCCAGCAGGGCTTCACAGGGACGGAGGGAGACCCAGTACTTC.